One and the same sample provided the 2 T cell receptor beta chains below, sequenced in a study of yellow fever vaccine responses in identical twins. MiXCR, applied by TCRdb to the RT-PCR reads, yields one record per CDR3 protein. The data contain roughly 4,200 distinct CDR3 sequences, roughly 85% of them seen just once; the ten biggest clones take up 2.9%. The sequencing used T cells from blood (PBMCs), unsorted or a sorted subset (not recorded which), collected before or after yellow fever vaccination (not recorded which). Receptors originate from a woman aged 18-29 years who received the yellow fever vaccine.

This chain joins TRBV11-3 and TRBJ2-7; D call uncertain. V lost 5 bases to trimming and J lost 0 bases, with 14 bases between them. In germline, CDR1 is SGHNT, CDR2 YENEEA. CDR3 length: 15 amino acids. Here the CDR3 DNA reads TGTGCCAGCAGCCTTGGTCTTGAAAGCTCCTACGAGCAGTACTTC. Protein: CASSLGLESSYEQYF. The whole variable domain, filled in from reference TRBV11-3 and TRBJ2-7, reads EAGVVQSPRYKIIEKKQPVAFWCNPISGHNTLYWYLQNLGQGPELLIRYENEEAVDDSQLPKDRFSAERLKGVDSTLKIQPAELGDSAVYLCASSLGLESSYEQYFGPGTRLTVT.

The chain combines TRBV21-1 with TRBJ1-1. TRBV21-1 is deemed a pseudogene. This CDR3 is built from 11 residues. The CDR3 DNA reads TGTGCCAGCAGCAAAATAACTGAAGCTTTCTTT. Its protein product is CASSKITEAFF.